This entry is about one T cell receptor (beta chain). What antigen it recognizes has not been identified. The input lacks base qualities; no much larger clone sits a single base away. TCR CDR3 regions were amplified from genomic DNA by multiplex PCR using the deep immunoSEQ assay. Extracted genomic DNA from each cell subset was distributed evenly across all wells of several immunoSEQ 96-well plates, and each plate was treated as a replicate. For sorted subsets, approximately 210 ng genomic DNA, equal to 30,000 or so T cell genomes, was loaded into each replicate PCR. The purified libraries were quantified using a Qubit 3.0 fluorometer, sized with a Bioanalyzer 2100, and then quantified again using the KAPA Library Quantification kit. Every immunoSEQ 96-well plate was sequenced on a dedicated single-read 150-cycle Illumina NextSeq 550 flow cell. The authors processed their data as follows. Because only junctional sequences without quality scores were contained in the immunoSEQ output, filtering matching that applied to full-length reads could not be performed. To assign V/J genes and CDR3, sequences were annotated using PyIR, a Python wrapper for IgBLAST v1.9, with IMGT germline references. Reads with weak V/J assignments (E-value above 1e-6), missing CDR3, stop codons, out-of-frame junctions, or ambiguous translated residues were removed. A V3J clonotype was defined by an identical inferred V gene, J gene, and CDR3 amino acid sequence. To compute the percentage overlap between repertoires, the number of shared unique clonotypes was divided by the size of the smaller repertoire. Three approaches were used to assess repertoire richness: RTK rarefaction, the Chao1 estimator, and Recon v2.1 estimates of unobserved clonotypes. For all TCRbeta clonotypes obtained by the gDNA method from a handful of donors, generation probabilities were computed with OLGA. Imported from immuneACCESS, the table was reduced by TCRdb to in-frame sequences with V and J called. These copies leave out some clones; in studies compared against another copy, an unresolved V gene accounts for under half, and the cause of the remainder is not known. Clone size and V and J calls were adopted from that table, with D and trimming inferred from the DNA. Counted in this sample were over 750,000 clones; around 96% of them appeared once. Of the sample, about 0.25% falls within the top ten clones.

For the CD8 naive samples, CD45RO-negative cells were positively selected for CCR7, yielding a CD45RA+CCR7+ population from which TemRA cells were excluded. The donors were healthy, HIV-negative adults with no recently reported acute infections or vaccinations. Only Caucasian adults living in Nashville, Tennessee, USA were represented among the donors. After blood collection by leukapheresis, PBMCs were isolated using Ficoll-Histopaque density gradient centrifugation and then cryopreserved in the vapor phase of liquid nitrogen. Purity and quantity of every magnetically sorted T cell population were checked by analytical flow cytometry. Each sorted fraction had its genomic DNA isolated and then quantified by UV absorbance on a Nanodrop 2000c. These data come from a study of shared clonotypes between healthy human individuals (dated by TCRdb to the early 2020s). Describing the broader study: A couple of women and a few men aged 18 to 49 years were included in the cohort. Leukapheresis yielded between about 0.9 and 10 billion PBMCs per donor. Libraries were prepared and TCR repertoires were sequenced by different laboratories using diverse techniques, in order to increase sequencing depth and limit assay-specific biases. To estimate repertoire size and how much clonotype sharing occurs between individuals, the study deeply sequenced the blood TCR repertoires of roughly 5 healthy adults. For each donor, three plates each were used for CD4 naive and CD4 memory, two plates were used for CD8 naive, and one plate was used for CD8 memory.

The full study reports these points: Sampling was limited to blood, and TCR repertoires in tissue likely differ from TCR repertoires in blood. Compared with non-shared clonotypes, clonotypes shared by all four sorted-subset donors had higher generation probabilities. The genetic and exposure-history diversity represented was limited by the small number of donors. Incomplete sequencing was indicated by rarefaction of sorted-subset datasets, despite the large sequencing depth. Sharing across a handful of donors was observed for 5% to 6.5% of naive CD4, less than 4% of naive CD8, 2% to 2.5% of memory CD4, and around 0.44% of memory CD8 clonotypes. Larger estimated clonotype richness was generally found for naive subsets than for memory subsets. Based on pairwise subsampling, the degree of clonotype sharing among donors was expected to be affected by sequencing depth.

The sample was naive CD8+ T cells sorted from blood. In the paper's terms, the cell subset or site label means: CD45RA+CCR7+. This clonotype was sampled from a man aged 30 to 39 in good health.

The DNA sequence is TGTGCCAGTAGTATGTTAGCGGGAATCGACGAGCAGTACTTC. This sequence encodes CASSMLAGIDEQYF. The chain couples TRBV19 to TRBJ2-7; 8 central nucleotides agree with TRBD2. CDR1 and CDR2 (LNHDA, SQIVND) derive from the germline V gene (reference sequence). V is cut back by 3 bases and J by 5 bases, with 6 bases in the junction unmatched. The CDR3 measures 14 amino acids from cysteine to phenylalanine. Of all the DNA, just the CDR3 is kept, 42 bases in frame from base 1.